This entry features one T cell receptor (beta chain) sequence. The authors' processing: Estimation of nucleated cell counts relied on the amplification of reference gene primers. The data were produced by immunoSEQ multiplex PCR, yet TCRdb's version contains in-frame clones alone and is incomplete. Clone size and the V and J calls come from that table; the DNA yielded D and trimming. In the table there are some 28,000 clones, 85% of which are singletons. Trimming left V 0 bases short and J 12 bases short, with 9 bases between. The CDR3 has 11 residues. The germline V gene encodes CDR1 SGHDT and CDR2 YYEEEE. This entry comes from a study of blood T cell repertoires in COVID-19. Study at large: From the United States, Italy and Spain came samples of acute and convalescent COVID-19. From T cells, B-cell-depleted T cells, or PBMCs came the material, which was cDNA or gDNA.

The receptor was derived from a human donor in a cohort sampled during active COVID-19. The sample consisted of peripheral blood. This chain uses TRBV5-6 with TRBJ1-2; D is uncertain. The CDR3 loop reads CASSLAAKNTF. In DNA, the CDR3 is TGTGCCAGCAGCTTGGCCGCGAAAAACACCTTC.